This TCR beta chain emerged from a study of T-cell memory formation after mild COVID-19. Overall study: Largely, TCR clusters stayed within a single donor. Study-wide results and caveats: Clones from the second wave (peaking day 37) had unconfirmed SARS-CoV-2 specificity. Shrinking CD4+ clones resided mostly in CM and EM, and CD8+ ones in EMRA.

MiXCR, applied by TCRdb to the 5' RACE reads, yields one record per CDR3 protein. The repertoire holds just under 550,000 distinct CDR3 sequences, with roughly 21% as singletons. In its sample, this clonotype was seen a few times. The antigen remains unidentified. Germline V gene lookup returns CDR1 LGHNA and CDR2 YNFKEQ. V shed 6 bases and J 3 bases; nucleotides not matched to a gene: 11. The CDR3 is made up of 16 amino acids. Sequenced sample: PBMCs or a T cell subset sorted from them (not recorded which). The genes are TRBV4-2 and TRBJ1-5; 7 positions agree with TRBD1. The receptor comes from an adult woman who had mild COVID-19 (a few samples of this study predate the infection). Cell type and time point are not known. CDR3 sequence reads: CASRKEGAGDNQPQHF. For the CDR3, the DNA is TGTGCCAGCAGGAAAGAGGGGGCAGGGGACAATCAGCCCCAGCATTTT.